This entry features one T cell receptor beta chain sequence. One end of the junction is discordant with germline, which a read error may explain. Germline CDR1 reads MDHEN; CDR2 reads SYDVKM. There are 14 residues in the CDR3. The sample is drawn from a study of blood T cells in healthy people across ages. A second PCR, run for roughly 7 to 12 cycles, used a sample-barcoded 5' primer plus a J-beta primer mix. TCRdb re-called the 5' RACE reads with MiXCR, one entry per CDR3 protein. There are about 650,000 distinct CDR3 sequences in the sample; approximately 31% occur only once, and 15% lies in the top ten.

This clonotype was sampled from a woman of 80 years or more in good health. The chain links TRBV28 to TRBJ2-6; a weak D match, TRBD1 (5 bases). The sample consisted of blood. CDR3 sequence: CASSYSSGADVLTF. CDR3 nucleotide sequence: TGTGCCAGCAGTTACAGCTCTGGGGCCGACGTCCTGACTTTC.